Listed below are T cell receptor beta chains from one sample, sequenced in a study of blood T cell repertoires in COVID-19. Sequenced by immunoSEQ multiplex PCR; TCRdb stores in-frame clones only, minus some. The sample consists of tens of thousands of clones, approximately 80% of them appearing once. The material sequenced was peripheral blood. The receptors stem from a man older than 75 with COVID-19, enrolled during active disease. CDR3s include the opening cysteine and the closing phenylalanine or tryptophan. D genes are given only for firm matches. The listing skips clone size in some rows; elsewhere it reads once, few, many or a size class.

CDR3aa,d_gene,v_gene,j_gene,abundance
CASSPNRDSYNEQFF,TRBD1,TRBV18,TRBJ2-1,NA
CASSQIRDSHAFF,TRBD1,TRBV3-1/TRBV3-2,TRBJ1-1,NA
CASTRGSPPGNTIYF,NA,TRBV6-5,TRBJ1-3,NA
CASSGQGGGGYTF,NA,TRBV2,TRBJ1-2,NA
CALGGPNSPLHF,NA,TRBV30,TRBJ1-6,NA
CASSIWASGGTDEQFF,TRBD2,TRBV19,TRBJ2-1,NA
CASSPGLGVSYEQYF,TRBD2,TRBV11-3,TRBJ2-7,NA
CASSLTSDSYEQYF,TRBD2,TRBV18,TRBJ2-7,NA
CASSPAVRGNTGELFF,NA,TRBV7-3,TRBJ2-2,NA
CSASLRLAGPTDTQYF,TRBD2,TRBV20-1,TRBJ2-3,NA
CASSLPLGQGFSEQYF,TRBD1,TRBV5-4,TRBJ2-7,NA
CATSRDLGRLSSYNSPLHF,NA,TRBV15,TRBJ1-6,NA
CASSLGTQNTEAFF,NA,TRBV5-1,TRBJ1-1,NA
CASSLGAASSQETQYF,NA,TRBV7-2,TRBJ2-5,NA
CARDRYQTYEQYF,NA,TRBV27,TRBJ2-7,NA
CASSQSFPGQGGGSYEQYF,TRBD1,TRBV4-1,TRBJ2-7,few
CASSPGVQETQYF,NA,TRBV7-3,TRBJ2-5,NA
CSASPLAGGLDTQYF,TRBD2,TRBV20-1,TRBJ2-3,NA
CASLRGSGNSVTQYF,TRBD2,TRBV6-5,TRBJ2-5,once
CASSPQDGLGYTF,NA,TRBV18,TRBJ1-2,NA
CASSPGIGNTIYF,NA,TRBV3-1/TRBV3-2,TRBJ1-3,few
CASSRIVDEQFF,NA,TRBV5-1,TRBJ2-1,once
CASSLVQGISYEQYF,NA,TRBV11-2,TRBJ2-7,few
CASSYFRGGPQHF,NA,TRBV6-6,TRBJ1-5,NA
CASTSGSADEQYF,TRBD2,TRBV2,TRBJ2-7,NA
CAWSVQGGGPDGYTF,NA,TRBV30,TRBJ1-2,NA
CASSWAGGKETQYF,TRBD2,TRBV28,TRBJ2-5,once
CASSQSLAGKTYNEQFF,TRBD2,TRBV14,TRBJ2-1,NA
CASSIGYSYTGELFF,NA,TRBV19,TRBJ2-2,once
CASSQDGTFNTGELFF,NA,TRBV4-1,TRBJ2-2,NA
CASQITGGPSGANVLTF,TRBD1,TRBV25-1,TRBJ2-6,NA
CASSPGQLMNTEAFF,TRBD1,TRBV7-2,TRBJ1-1,NA
CASKGQGYQPQHF,TRBD1,TRBV27,TRBJ1-5,NA
CASEGQGGNYGYTF,TRBD1,TRBV2,TRBJ1-2,NA
CASSFWGGNTEAFF,NA,TRBV7-9,TRBJ1-1,few
CASSSGQGREKLFF,TRBD1,TRBV5-1,TRBJ1-4,NA
CAISGQGATKNIQYF,TRBD1,TRBV10-3,TRBJ2-4,few
CASSYGTGDNEKLFF,TRBD1,TRBV6-2/TRBV6-3,TRBJ1-4,NA
CASSHGAASDEQFF,NA,TRBV11-3,TRBJ2-1,NA
CASSFPEGSFGYTF,NA,TRBV28,TRBJ1-2,few